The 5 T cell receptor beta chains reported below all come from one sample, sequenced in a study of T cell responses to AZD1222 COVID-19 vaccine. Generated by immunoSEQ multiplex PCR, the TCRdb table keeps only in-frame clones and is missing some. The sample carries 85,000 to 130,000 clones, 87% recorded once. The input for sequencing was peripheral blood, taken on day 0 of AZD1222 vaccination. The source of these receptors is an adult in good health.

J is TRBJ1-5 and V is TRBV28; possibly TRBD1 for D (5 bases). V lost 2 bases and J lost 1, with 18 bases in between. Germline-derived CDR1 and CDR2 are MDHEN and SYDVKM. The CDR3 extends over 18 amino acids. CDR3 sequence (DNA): TGTGCCAGCAGTTTAGTCTTCGTGGGGGGAGTAAGCAATCAGCCCCAGCATTTT. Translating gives CASSLVFVGGVSNQPQHF.

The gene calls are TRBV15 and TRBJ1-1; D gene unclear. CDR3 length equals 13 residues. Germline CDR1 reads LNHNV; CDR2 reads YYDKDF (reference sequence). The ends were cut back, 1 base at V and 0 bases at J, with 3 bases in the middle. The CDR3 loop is CATSRGMNTEAFF. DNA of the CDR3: TGTGCCACCAGCAGAGGGATGAACACTGAAGCTTTCTTT.

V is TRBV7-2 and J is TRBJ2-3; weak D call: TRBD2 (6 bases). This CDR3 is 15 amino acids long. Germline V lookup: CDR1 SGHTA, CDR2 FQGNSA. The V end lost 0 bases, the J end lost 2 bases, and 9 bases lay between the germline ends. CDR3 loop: CASSLAGGYTDTQYF. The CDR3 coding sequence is TGTGCCAGCAGCTTAGCGGGGGGTTACACAGATACGCAGTATTTT. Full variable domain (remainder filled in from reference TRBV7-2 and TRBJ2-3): GAGVSQSPSNKVTEKGKDVELRCDPISGHTALYWYRQSLGQGLEFLIYFQGNSAPDKSGLPSDRFSAERTGGSVSTLTIQRTQQEDSAVYLCASSLAGGYTDTQYFGPGTRLTVL.

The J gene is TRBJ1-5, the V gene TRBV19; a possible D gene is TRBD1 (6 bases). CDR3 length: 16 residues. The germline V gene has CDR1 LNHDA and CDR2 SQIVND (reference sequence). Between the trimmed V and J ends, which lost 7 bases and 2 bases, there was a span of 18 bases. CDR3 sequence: CASTPRRGTGNQPQHF. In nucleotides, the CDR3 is TGTGCCAGTACCCCTAGGAGGGGGACGGGCAATCAGCCCCAGCATTTT.

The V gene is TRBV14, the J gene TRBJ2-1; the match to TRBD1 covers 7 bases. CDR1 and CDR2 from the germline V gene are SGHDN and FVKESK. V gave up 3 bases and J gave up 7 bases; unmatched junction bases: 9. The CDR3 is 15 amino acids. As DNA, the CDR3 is TGTGCCAGCAGCCAGTATACTCACAGGGGTAATGAGCAGTTCTTC. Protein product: CASSQYTHRGNEQFF.